The sequence of this TCR beta chain was determined in a study of CD4 and CD8 cells across lung adenocarcinoma regions. The V segment lost 1 base and the J segment 8 bases; nucleotides outside the gene matches: 9. The germline V gene encodes CDR1 MNHNS and CDR2 SASEGT. This CDR3 is 15 amino acids long. Relative to its sample, this clonotype is medium-sized. Samples came from patients with localized non-small cell lung adenocarcinoma. TCRdb independently ran MiXCR on the PCR reads; one entry per CDR3 protein. The sample yields around 11,000 distinct CDR3 sequences, approximately 53% seen once. The receptor's source is a male donor with lung adenocarcinoma. The CD4 and CD8 labels of this study may be unreliable. J is TRBJ1-2 and V is TRBV6-1; TRBD1 matches at 8 bases. The specimen was CD4+ T cells from the center of a lung tumor. Here the CDR3 reads CASSEEWTGLLGYTF. The CDR3, as DNA: TGTGCCAGCAGTGAAGAGTGGACAGGGCTTCTCGGCTACACCTTC.